A single sample is the source of the 22 T cell receptor beta chains below, sequenced in a study of T cell repertoires in cytomegalovirus infection. TCRdb fed the reads into MiXCR, producing one record per CDR3 protein. The data show around 440,000 distinct CDR3 sequences, with 10% to 12% seen just once and about 9.4% held by the top ten. Material: PBMCs. The origin of the receptors is a human donor in good health (CMV status not recorded). Some clones in this sample may be carry-over from other donors' samples.

The chain links TRBV29-1 to TRBJ2-4; no firm D call. V lost 3 bases and J lost 7, with 10 bases in between. This CDR3 has 12 amino acids. Germline V gene sequence: CDR1 SQVTM, CDR2 ANQGSEA. The CDR3 spells CSVEALRNIQYF. In DNA form, the CDR3 reads TGCAGCGTTGAGGCCCTACGGAACATTCAGTACTTC.

This clonotype was observed at least ten times. The chain uses TRBV4-1 and TRBJ2-7, with D perhaps matching TRBD2 (6 bases). The CDR3 sequence is 15 residues long. The V gene's germline CDR1 is MGHRA and CDR2 YSYEKL. V was pared by 0 bases and J by 2 bases, with 11 bases between. CDR3 DNA sequence: TGCGCCAGCAGCCAAGATTCCCCGGGGGCCTACGAGCAGTACTTC. It yields the protein CASSQDSPGAYEQYF.

This clonotype was recorded a few times. V and J are TRBV2 and TRBJ1-3; a weak D match, TRBD1 (6 bases). This CDR3 has 18 residues. V was trimmed by 5 bases and J by 0 bases, leaving 20 bases between them. CDR1 and CDR2 (germline): SNHLY, FYNNEI. The CDR3 DNA reads as TGTGCCAGCAGTCGATTTGGACAGCTTATATTCTCTGGAAACACCATATATTTT. Residues: CASSRFGQLIFSGNTIYF.

At least ten counts were recorded for this clonotype. The CDR3 DNA reads as TGTGCCAGCAGCGGACCCACCGGGACAGAGCAGTTCTTC. Protein: CASSGPTGTEQFF. This chain joins TRBV11-3 and TRBJ2-1; maybe TRBD1 (6 bases). Germline V lookup: CDR1 SGHNT, CDR2 YENEEA. The CDR3 sequence is 13 residues long. V dropped 5 bases and J dropped 10 bases, with 15 bases sitting between them.

This clonotype has only a few counts. The rearrangement uses TRBV7-9 and TRBJ2-2, with no clear D. Germline loops: CDR1 SEHNR, CDR2 FQNEAQ (reference sequence). Trimming took off 8 bases at V and 6 bases at J, with 16 bases between the two ends. This CDR3 spans 14 amino acids. Written as DNA, the CDR3 is TGTGCCAGCGACACAGCCCTAGTCCCCGGGGAGCTGTTTTTT. Protein product: CASDTALVPGELFF.

This clonotype has at least ten counts. The chain combines TRBV25-1 with TRBJ1-1; D might be TRBD1 (5 bases). Germline CDR1 and CDR2: MGHDK and SYGVNS. Trimming pared 6 bases from V and 1 base from J, leaving 15 bases between. The CDR3 has 15 amino acids. The CDR3 sequence is CASSEPGPPNTEAFF. The DNA for the CDR3 is TGTGCCAGCAGCGAACCGGGACCTCCGAACACTGAAGCTTTCTTT. Looking up the rest from reference TRBV25-1 and TRBJ1-1 gives the full variable domain: EADIYQTPRYLVIGTGKKITLECSQTMGHDKMYWYQQDPGMELHLIHYSYGVNSTEKGDLSSESTVSRIRTEHFPLTLESARPSHTSQYLCASSEPGPPNTEAFFGQGTRLTVV.

This clonotype has a count of ten or more. V usage is TRBV18 and J usage is TRBJ2-7, with D tentatively TRBD2 (5 bases). CDR3 size: 15 residues. V dropped 2 bases and J dropped 0 bases, with 11 bases sitting between them. CDR1 is KGHSH, CDR2 LQKENI, per germline. CDR3 region: CASSPGGQSSYEQYF. CDR3 nucleotides: TGTGCCAGCTCACCAGGCGGGCAGAGCTCCTACGAGCAGTACTTC.

This clonotype was observed at least ten times. The V and J genes are TRBV24-1 and TRBJ2-7, with 7 bases aligning to TRBD2. The CDR3 contains 14 residues. The germline CDR1 and CDR2 sequences are KGHDR and SFDVKD. Unmatched junction bases numbered 5, after V lost 2 bases and J lost 5 bases. CDR3 coding DNA: TGTGCCACCAGTGATTCCGCGGGAGAGAACGAGCAGTACTTC. Its translation: CATSDSAGENEQYF.

This clonotype was recorded many times. The chain has TRBV7-8 and TRBJ1-5; D remains unclear. This CDR3 contains 15 residues. Per the germline V gene, CDR1 is SGHVS and CDR2 is FQNEAQ. V was shortened by 2 bases and J by 4 bases, with 12 bases between the two germline ends. CDR3 sequence: CASSLNSQRNQPQHF. The CDR3 DNA reads TGTGCCAGCAGCTTAAACTCACAGAGGAATCAGCCCCAGCATTTT.

Many counts were recorded for this clonotype. The V gene is TRBV28, the J gene TRBJ2-1; 10 nucleotides agree with TRBD2. CDR3 length: 15 amino acids. With 3 bases clipped from V and 7 bases from J, the junction kept 6 bases outside the gene matches. The germline gives CDR1 MDHEN, CDR2 SYDVKM. The CDR3 coding sequence is TGTGCCAGCAGTTTTCTCGGACTAGCGGTGAATGAGCAGTTCTTC. Its translation is CASSFLGLAVNEQFF. Based on the CDR3 plus reference TRBV28 and TRBJ2-1, the full variable domain is DVKVTQSSRYLVKRTGEKVFLECVQDMDHENMFWYRQDPGLGLRLIYFSYDVKMKEKGDIPEGYSVSREKKERFSLILESASTNQTSMYLCASSFLGLAVNEQFFGPGTRLTVL.

A note on this clonotype: A much larger clone is a single base away; this may be a read error. The chain uses TRBV5-6 and TRBJ2-5; 11 bases are shared with TRBD2. The CDR3 has 13 residues. Germline V gene data show CDR1 as SGHDT and CDR2 as YYEEEE. CDR3 protein: CASNLSSGGPQYF. In DNA, the CDR3 is TGTGCCAGCAACTTGTCTAGCGGGGGGCCCCAGTACTTC.

This clonotype was counted many times. The J gene is TRBJ1-1, the V gene TRBV20-1; the D is unclear. The CDR3 totals 14 residues. Germline values: CDR1 DFQATT, CDR2 SNEGSKA (reference sequence). The V gene lost 6 bases and the J gene lost 1 base, with 15 bases spanning the gap. This chain's CDR3 is CSAPIGGRNTEAFF. As DNA, the CDR3 is TGCAGTGCCCCAATTGGTGGCAGGAACACTGAAGCTTTCTTT.

This clonotype was seen ten or more times. The chain uses TRBV3-1 and TRBJ2-1, with D uncertain. From germline, CDR1 is LGHDT and CDR2 YNNKEL (reference sequence). CDR3 length equals 15 residues. Trimming took off 0 bases at V and 11 bases at J, with 17 bases between the two ends. The CDR3 loop reads CASSQDGSRANKQFF. DNA of the CDR3: TGTGCCAGCAGCCAAGATGGGTCACGAGCGAATAAGCAGTTCTTC.

This clonotype was recorded at least ten times. The gene calls are TRBV7-2 and TRBJ1-5; 10 nucleotides line up with TRBD1. Per the germline V gene, CDR1 is SGHTA and CDR2 is FQGNSA. V lost 4 bases, J lost 6 bases, and 6 bases stayed unmatched. The length of the CDR3 is 15 residues. The DNA of the CDR3 is TGTGCCAGCAGCTCCGACAGGGGGCTAGGTCAGCCCCAGCATTTT. This codes for CASSSDRGLGQPQHF.

This chain uses TRBV5-4 with TRBJ1-2; TRBD1 agrees at 7 bases. The V gene end was trimmed by 3 bases and the J gene end by 5 bases; junction bases not matched to a gene: 7. Germline CDR1 reads SGHNT; CDR2 reads YYREEE (reference sequence). The CDR3 loop spans 14 amino acids. In DNA, the CDR3 is TGTGCCAGCAGCTCCGACAGGGATGGGTATGGCTACACCTTC. Translated: CASSSDRDGYGYTF.

In this sample, this clonotype turned up many times. This chain uses TRBV5-6 with TRBJ2-7; 10 bases are a match to TRBD1. This CDR3 is 15 amino acids long. Germline lookup yields CDR1 SGHDT and CDR2 YYEEEE. With V trimmed by 0 bases and J by 2 bases, 2 bases remained unmatched. The CDR3 loop reads CASSLAGQGTYEQYF. The CDR3 nucleotides are TGTGCCAGCAGCTTGGCGGGACAGGGGACCTACGAGCAGTACTTC.

This chain uses TRBV15 with TRBJ1-3; possible D gene TRBD1, 5 bases. V gave up 0 bases and J gave up 0 bases, with 9 bases separating them. Germline lookup yields CDR1 LNHNV and CDR2 YYDKDF (reference sequence). The CDR3 has 16 amino acids. The CDR3 coding sequence is TGTGCCACCAGCAGAGAGCGGGGGTCCTCTGGAAACACCATATATTTT. It encodes CATSRERGSSGNTIYF. Based on the CDR3 plus reference TRBV15 and TRBJ1-3, the full variable domain is DAMVIQNPRYQVTQFGKPVTLSCSQTLNHNVMYWYQQKSSQAPKLLFHYYDKDFNNEADTPDNFQSRRPNTSFCFLDIRSPGLGDTAMYLCATSRERGSSGNTIYFGEGSWLTVV.

The sample holds a few counts of this clonotype. This sequence joins TRBV5-6 and TRBJ1-6; D remains ambiguous. The CDR3 sequence is 16 residues long. CDR1 is SGHDT and CDR2 is YYEEEE in the germline V gene. Trimming removed 6 bases at V and 10 bases at J, with 23 bases between. The CDR3 is CASTPNTGAPISPLHF. The CDR3 bases are TGTGCCAGCACCCCCAATACGGGTGCCCCCATCTCACCCCTCCACTTT.

Regarding this clonotype: With a much larger clone just one base away, this may be a read error. The chain uses TRBV6-5 and TRBJ1-1, with D possibly matching TRBD1 (5 bases). Germline CDR1 reads MNHEY; CDR2 reads SVGAGI. The CDR3 totals 14 residues. Trimming cost V 7 bases and J 6 bases, with 18 bases left between them. The CDR3, as DNA: TGTGCCAGCATTAGACCGGGACCCGGGTCTGAAGCTTTCTTT. Translating gives CASIRPGPGSEAFF.

This clonotype was counted a few times. The chain couples TRBV19 to TRBJ2-4, with TRBD1 matching over 9 bases. The CDR3 is made up of 18 amino acids. Germline V gene sequence: CDR1 LNHDA, CDR2 SQIVND (reference sequence). With V trimmed by 7 bases and J by 0 bases, 13 bases remained unmatched. The CDR3 coding sequence is TGTGCCAGTACCCCGTCGGGACAGGGCACTCTAGCCAAAAACATTCAGTACTTC. Residues: CASTPSGQGTLAKNIQYF.

This clonotype showed up many times. The V and J genes are TRBV12-3 or TRBV12-4 and TRBJ2-5; TRBD2 aligns across 13 bases. Trimming removed 4 bases from V and 5 bases from J; junction bases left unmatched: 4. The CDR3 loop spans 15 amino acids. The CDR3 loop is CASSSGLAGVETQYF. Written as DNA, the CDR3 is TGTGCCAGCAGTTCAGGACTAGCGGGAGTGGAGACCCAGTACTTC.

This clonotype was counted ten times or more. The chain combines TRBV25-1 with TRBJ2-1; 7 bases are a match to TRBD1. There are 18 residues in the CDR3. V dropped 4 bases and J dropped 0; count of bases not matched to a gene: 12. Germline V gene data show CDR1 as MGHDK and CDR2 as SYGVNS. CDR3 in amino acids: CASSGISGTARSYNEQFF. The DNA of the CDR3 is TGTGCCAGCAGTGGGATCTCCGGGACAGCGCGCTCCTACAATGAGCAGTTCTTC.